This passage covers 9 T cell receptor beta chains from one sample sequenced in a study of T cell repertoires in cytomegalovirus infection. TCRdb redid the calling of the reads with MiXCR, one entry per CDR3 protein. The data hold 700,000 to 850,000 distinct CDR3 sequences, with approximately 30% observed a single time. Antigens for these TCRs are unknown. This specimen consisted of cultured CD8+ T cells from PBMCs, obtained from culture after CMV antigen stimulation. These receptor sequences come from a human donor in good health (CMV status not recorded). Some clones in this sample may be carry-over from other donors' samples.

The table lists this clonotype with many counts. The V and J genes are TRBV7-6 and TRBJ2-1, with TRBD2 matching 13 bases. CDR3 length: 16 residues. V gave up 1 base and J gave up 4 bases; unmatched junction bases: 1. Germline loops: CDR1 SGHVS, CDR2 FNYEAQ. The CDR3, as DNA: TGTGCCAGCAGCTTAGAACTAGCGGGGGGGTACAATGAGCAGTTCTTC. Translation: CASSLELAGGYNEQFF.

This clonotype was counted between two and nine times. The rearrangement uses TRBV4-3 and TRBJ2-1; 10 nucleotides line up with TRBD1. The V gene end was trimmed by 5 bases and the J gene end by 3 bases; junction bases not matched to a gene: 7. Germline V CDR1 and CDR2: LGHNA, YSLEER. This CDR3 contains 16 residues. This CDR3 reads CASSAYRDRGYNEQFF. In nucleotides, the CDR3 is TGCGCCAGCAGCGCGTACCGGGACAGGGGCTACAATGAGCAGTTCTTC.

The rearrangement links TRBV5-1 to TRBJ1-3; no firm D call. CDR3 length: 16 amino acids. Trimming removed 0 bases from V and 0 bases from J, with 10 bases in between. Germline lookup yields CDR1 SGHRS and CDR2 YFSETQ. CDR3 in DNA: TGCGCCAGCAGCTTGGAAGGGCAGAGCTCTGGAAACACCATATATTTT. Translating gives CASSLEGQSSGNTIYF.

Notes on this clonotype: Given a much more abundant clone one base away, this may be a read error. The rearrangement links TRBV7-2 to TRBJ2-1; a possible D gene is TRBD1 (6 bases). CDR1 is SGHTA, CDR2 FQGNSA, per germline. V shed 5 bases and J shed 9 bases, with 20 bases lying between them. This CDR3 contains 15 residues. The CDR3 coding sequence is TGTGCCAGCAGCCCTCGGGACACAGCCCCATTTGAGCAGTTCTTC. As protein: CASSPRDTAPFEQFF.

CDR3 amino acids: CATSRAGSPGQYF. As DNA, the CDR3 is TGTGCCACCAGCAGGGCCGGGTCCCCGGGGCAGTACTTC. V is TRBV15 and J is TRBJ2-7; D not resolved. The germline V gene encodes CDR1 LNHNV and CDR2 YYDKDF (reference sequence). The CDR3 is made up of 13 amino acids. Trimming shortened V by 3 bases and J by 9 bases, and 15 bases separated the two germline ends. The variable domain in full, with the rest retrieved from reference TRBV15 and TRBJ2-7, is DAMVIQNPRYQVTQFGKPVTLSCSQTLNHNVMYWYQQKSSQAPKLLFHYYDKDFNNEADTPDNFQSRRPNTSFCFLDIRSPGLGDTAMYLCATSRAGSPGQYFGPGTRLTVT.

This chain connects TRBV28 to TRBJ1-1; no definite D call. CDR3 length: 14 amino acids. From germline, CDR1 is MDHEN and CDR2 SYDVKM. V was cut by 1 base and J by 5 bases, with 11 bases left in between. This CDR3 is CASSLFDGNTEAFF. The CDR3 DNA is TGTGCCAGCAGTTTATTCGACGGAAATACTGAAGCTTTCTTT. The full variable domain, its missing parts supplied by reference TRBV28 and TRBJ1-1, is DVKVTQSSRYLVKRTGEKVFLECVQDMDHENMFWYRQDPGLGLRLIYFSYDVKMKEKGDIPEGYSVSREKKERFSLILESASTNQTSMYLCASSLFDGNTEAFFGQGTRLTVV.

As regards this clonotype: A junction end diverges from the germline sequence, so it may reflect a read error. V gene TRBV9 combines with J gene TRBJ1-2, with D possibly TRBD1 on 6 matching bases. Germline V CDR1 and CDR2: SGDLS, YYNGEE. The CDR3 sequence is 12 residues long. CDR3 in amino acids: CASSVGSGDLLF. In DNA, the CDR3 is TGTGCCAGCAGCGTAGGGTCAGGGGACCTATTATTC.

Of note for this clonotype: Since a much larger clone is just one base distant, this may be a read error. The V gene is TRBV7-6, the J gene TRBJ2-7; no firm D call. There are 14 residues in the CDR3. Germline CDR1 and CDR2: SGHVS and FNYEAQ. The CDR3 DNA reads as TGTGACAGCAGCGCCGGTGGCGGCACCTACGAGCAGTACTTC. Residues: CDSSAGGGTYEQYF.

This clonotype was seen more than once but under ten times. Written as DNA, the CDR3 is TGTGCCACCGAGGGACTAGCGGGGGCCCTGGATAAAAACATTCAGTACTTC. This sequence encodes CATEGLAGALDKNIQYF. The chain links TRBV6-1 to TRBJ2-4; 14 bases align to TRBD2. This CDR3 comprises 17 residues. Germline trimming cut 10 bases from V and 4 bases from J; bases unmatched to any gene: 12. CDR1 is MNHNS and CDR2 is SASEGT in the germline V gene.